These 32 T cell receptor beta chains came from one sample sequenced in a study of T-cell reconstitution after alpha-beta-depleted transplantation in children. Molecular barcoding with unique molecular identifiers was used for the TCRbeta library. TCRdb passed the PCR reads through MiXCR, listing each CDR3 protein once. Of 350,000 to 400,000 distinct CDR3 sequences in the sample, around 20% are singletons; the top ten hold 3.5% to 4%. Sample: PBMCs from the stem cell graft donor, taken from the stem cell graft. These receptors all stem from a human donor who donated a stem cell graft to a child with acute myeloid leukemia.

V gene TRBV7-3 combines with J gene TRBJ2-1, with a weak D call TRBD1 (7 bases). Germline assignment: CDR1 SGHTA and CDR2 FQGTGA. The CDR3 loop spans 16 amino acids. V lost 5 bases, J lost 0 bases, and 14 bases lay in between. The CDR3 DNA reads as TGTGCCAGCAGCGGAGGAGGGGGCAGCTCCTACAATGAGCAGTTCTTC. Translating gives CASSGGGGSSYNEQFF.

The CDR3 loop reads CSARDRARGLTGELFF. DNA of the CDR3: TGCAGTGCTAGAGATAGGGCCAGGGGGCTCACCGGGGAGCTGTTTTTT. This chain uses TRBV20-1 with TRBJ2-2, with 8 nucleotides matching TRBD1. CDR1 DFQATT and CDR2 SNEGSKA come from the germline V gene (reference sequence). Trimming took 0 bases from V and 4 from J; bases not matched to a gene: 7. CDR3 length equals 16 residues.

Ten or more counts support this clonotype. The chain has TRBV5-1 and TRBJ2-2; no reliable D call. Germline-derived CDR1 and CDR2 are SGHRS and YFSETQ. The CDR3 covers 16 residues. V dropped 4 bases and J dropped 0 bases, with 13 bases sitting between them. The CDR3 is CASSMRTVTNTGELFF. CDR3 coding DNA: TGCGCCAGCAGCATGAGGACGGTAACGAACACCGGGGAGCTGTTTTTT.

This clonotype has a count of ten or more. The CDR3 coding sequence is TGCAGCGGCGGGACAGCCAACACTGAAGCTTTCTTT. It is translated as CSGGTANTEAFF. The gene calls are TRBV29-1 and TRBJ1-1, with TRBD1 identical over 7 bases. The CDR3 contains 12 residues. With V trimmed by 7 bases and J by 2 bases, 4 bases remained unmatched. Per germline, CDR1 SQVTM and CDR2 ANQGSEA.

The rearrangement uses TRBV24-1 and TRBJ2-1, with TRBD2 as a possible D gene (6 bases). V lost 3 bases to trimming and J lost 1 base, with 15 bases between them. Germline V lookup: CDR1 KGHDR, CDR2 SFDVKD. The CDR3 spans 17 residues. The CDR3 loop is CATSDARRARSYNEQFF. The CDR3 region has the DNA TGTGCCACCAGTGATGCTAGGAGGGCTAGGTCCTACAATGAGCAGTTCTTC.

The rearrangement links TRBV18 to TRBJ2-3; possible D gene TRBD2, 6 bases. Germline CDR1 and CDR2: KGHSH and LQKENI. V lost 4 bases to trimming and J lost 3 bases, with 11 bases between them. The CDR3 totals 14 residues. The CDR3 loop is CASSQEGQTDTQYF. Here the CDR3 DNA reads TGTGCCAGCTCACAGGAGGGGCAGACAGATACGCAGTATTTT.

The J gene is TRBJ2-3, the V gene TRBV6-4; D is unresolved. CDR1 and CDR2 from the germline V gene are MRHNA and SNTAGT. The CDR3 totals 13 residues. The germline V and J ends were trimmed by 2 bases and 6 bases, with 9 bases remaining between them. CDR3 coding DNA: TGTGCCAGCAGTGACAAAGCTACGGATACGCAGTATTTT. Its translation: CASSDKATDTQYF.

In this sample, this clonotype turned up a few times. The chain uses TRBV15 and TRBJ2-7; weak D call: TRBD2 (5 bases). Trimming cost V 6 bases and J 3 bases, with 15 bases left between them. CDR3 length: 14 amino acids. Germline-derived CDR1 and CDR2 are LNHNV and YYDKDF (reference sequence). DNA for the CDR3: TGTGCCACCAGAACCGGAGGAGGCGGCTACGAGCAGTACTTC. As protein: CATRTGGGGYEQYF. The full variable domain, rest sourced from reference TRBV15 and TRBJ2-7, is DAMVIQNPRYQVTQFGKPVTLSCSQTLNHNVMYWYQQKSSQAPKLLFHYYDKDFNNEADTPDNFQSRRPNTSFCFLDIRSPGLGDTAMYLCATRTGGGGYEQYFGPGTRLTVT.

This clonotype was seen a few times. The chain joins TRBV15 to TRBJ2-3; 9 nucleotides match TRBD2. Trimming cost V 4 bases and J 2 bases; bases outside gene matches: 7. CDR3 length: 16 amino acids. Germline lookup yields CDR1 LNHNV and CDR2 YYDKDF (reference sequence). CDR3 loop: CATSTRLAANTDTQYF. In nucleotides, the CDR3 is TGTGCCACCAGCACCCGACTAGCGGCCAACACAGATACGCAGTATTTT.

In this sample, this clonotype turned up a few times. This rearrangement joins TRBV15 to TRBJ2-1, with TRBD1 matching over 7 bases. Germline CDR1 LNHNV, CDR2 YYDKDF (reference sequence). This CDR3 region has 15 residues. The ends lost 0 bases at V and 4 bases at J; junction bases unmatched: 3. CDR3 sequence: CATSRDLGQYNEQFF. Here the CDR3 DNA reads TGTGCCACCAGCAGAGACCTGGGACAGTACAATGAGCAGTTCTTC.

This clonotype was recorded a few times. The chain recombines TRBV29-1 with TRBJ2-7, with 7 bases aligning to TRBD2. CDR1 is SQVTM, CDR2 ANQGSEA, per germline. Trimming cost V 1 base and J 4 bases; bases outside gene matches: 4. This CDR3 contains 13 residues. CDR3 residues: CSVEGLGGYEQYF. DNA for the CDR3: TGCAGCGTTGAAGGGTTGGGGGGGTACGAGCAGTACTTC.

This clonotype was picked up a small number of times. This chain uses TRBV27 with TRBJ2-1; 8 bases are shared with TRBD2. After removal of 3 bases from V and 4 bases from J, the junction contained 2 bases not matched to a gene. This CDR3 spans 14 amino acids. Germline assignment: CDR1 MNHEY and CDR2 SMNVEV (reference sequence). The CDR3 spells CASSFREGYNEQFF. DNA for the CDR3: TGTGCCAGCAGTTTTCGGGAGGGATACAATGAGCAGTTCTTC.

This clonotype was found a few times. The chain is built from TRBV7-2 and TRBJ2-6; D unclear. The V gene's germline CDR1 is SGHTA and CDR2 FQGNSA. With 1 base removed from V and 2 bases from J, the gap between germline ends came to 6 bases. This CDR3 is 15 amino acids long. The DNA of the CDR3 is TGTGCCAGCAGCTTAGGGGGTACTGGGGCCAACGTCCTGACTTTC. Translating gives CASSLGGTGANVLTF. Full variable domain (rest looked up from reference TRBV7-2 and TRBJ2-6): GAGVSQSPSNKVTEKGKDVELRCDPISGHTALYWYRQSLGQGLEFLIYFQGNSAPDKSGLPSDRFSAERTGGSVSTLTIQRTQQEDSAVYLCASSLGGTGANVLTFGAGSRLTVL.

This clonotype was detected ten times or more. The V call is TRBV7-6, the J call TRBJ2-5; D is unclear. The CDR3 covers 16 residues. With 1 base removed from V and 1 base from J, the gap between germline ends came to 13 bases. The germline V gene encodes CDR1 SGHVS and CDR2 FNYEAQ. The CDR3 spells CASSLGSYRGQETQYF. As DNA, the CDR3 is TGTGCCAGCAGCTTAGGTTCTTATCGCGGCCAAGAGACCCAGTACTTC.

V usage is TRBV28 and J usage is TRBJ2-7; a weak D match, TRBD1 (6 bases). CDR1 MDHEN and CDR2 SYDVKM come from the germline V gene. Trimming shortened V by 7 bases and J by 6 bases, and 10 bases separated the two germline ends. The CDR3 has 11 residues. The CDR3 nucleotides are TGTGCCAGCACATCAGGGGTCGAGCAGTACTTC. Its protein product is CASTSGVEQYF.

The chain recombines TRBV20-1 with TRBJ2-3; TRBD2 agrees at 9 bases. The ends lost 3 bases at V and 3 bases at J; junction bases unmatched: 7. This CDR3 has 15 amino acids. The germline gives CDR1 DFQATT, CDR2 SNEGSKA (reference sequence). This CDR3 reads CSARPSGRTTDTQYF. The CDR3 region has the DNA TGCAGTGCTAGGCCCAGCGGGAGGACAACAGATACGCAGTATTTT.

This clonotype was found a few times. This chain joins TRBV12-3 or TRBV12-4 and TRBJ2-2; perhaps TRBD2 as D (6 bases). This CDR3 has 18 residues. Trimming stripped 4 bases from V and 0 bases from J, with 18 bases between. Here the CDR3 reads CASSSLGLRDSNTGELFF. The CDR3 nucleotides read TGTGCCAGCAGTTCCTTAGGACTCCGGGACTCGAACACCGGGGAGCTGTTTTTT.

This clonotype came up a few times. CDR3 DNA: TGTGCCAGCAGTGAAGACGACGGATTATACTCCTACGAGCAGTACTTC. This codes for CASSEDDGLYSYEQYF. This chain connects TRBV2 to TRBJ2-7; D uncertain. Germline V lookup: CDR1 SNHLY, CDR2 FYNNEI. The V and J ends lost 1 base and 0 bases respectively, with 13 bases between them. The CDR3 covers 16 residues.

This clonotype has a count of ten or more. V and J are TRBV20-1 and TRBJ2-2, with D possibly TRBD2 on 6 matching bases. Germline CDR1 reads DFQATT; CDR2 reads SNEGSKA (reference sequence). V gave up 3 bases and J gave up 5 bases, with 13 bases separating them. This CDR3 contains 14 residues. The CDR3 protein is CSARRQGGTGELFF. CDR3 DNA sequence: TGCAGTGCTAGGAGGCAGGGAGGAACCGGGGAGCTGTTTTTT.

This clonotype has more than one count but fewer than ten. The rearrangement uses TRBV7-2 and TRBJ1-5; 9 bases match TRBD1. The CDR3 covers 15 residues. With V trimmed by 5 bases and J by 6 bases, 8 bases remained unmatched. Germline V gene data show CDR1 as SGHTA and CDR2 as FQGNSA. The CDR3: CASSKGQGLSQPQHF. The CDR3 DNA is TGTGCCAGCAGCAAAGGACAGGGGCTGAGTCAGCCCCAGCATTTT.

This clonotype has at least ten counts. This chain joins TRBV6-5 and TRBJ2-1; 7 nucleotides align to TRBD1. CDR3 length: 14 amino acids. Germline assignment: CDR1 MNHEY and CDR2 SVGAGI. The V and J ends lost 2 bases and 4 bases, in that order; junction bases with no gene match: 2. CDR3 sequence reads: CASSYQGQYNEQFF. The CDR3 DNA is TGTGCCAGCAGTTACCAGGGACAGTACAATGAGCAGTTCTTC.

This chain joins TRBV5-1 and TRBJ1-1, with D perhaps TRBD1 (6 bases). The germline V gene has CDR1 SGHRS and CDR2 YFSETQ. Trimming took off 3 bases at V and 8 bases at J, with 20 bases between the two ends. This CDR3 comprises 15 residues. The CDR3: CASSSEPGAFSEAFF. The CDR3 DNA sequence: TGCGCCAGCAGCTCCGAACCGGGGGCGTTCTCCGAAGCTTTCTTT.

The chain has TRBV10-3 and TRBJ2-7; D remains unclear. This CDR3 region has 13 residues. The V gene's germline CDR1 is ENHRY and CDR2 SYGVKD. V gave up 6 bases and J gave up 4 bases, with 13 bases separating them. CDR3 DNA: TGTGCCATCAGCCAGGCCGGGCAGTACGAGCAGTACTTC. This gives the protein CAISQAGQYEQYF.

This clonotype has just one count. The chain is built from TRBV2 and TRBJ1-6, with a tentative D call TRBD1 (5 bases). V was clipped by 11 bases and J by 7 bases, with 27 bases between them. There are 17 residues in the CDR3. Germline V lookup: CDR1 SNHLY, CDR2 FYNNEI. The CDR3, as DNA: TGTGCCCTCAGTTTAGTTTCAGGAGGACGGACAAATTCACCCCTCCACTTT. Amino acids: CALSLVSGGRTNSPLHF.

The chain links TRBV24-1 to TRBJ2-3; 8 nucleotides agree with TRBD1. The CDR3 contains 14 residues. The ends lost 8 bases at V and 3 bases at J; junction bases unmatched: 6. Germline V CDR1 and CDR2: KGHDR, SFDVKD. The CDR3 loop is CATNPGQETDTQYF. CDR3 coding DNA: TGTGCCACCAATCCGGGACAGGAGACAGATACGCAGTATTTT.

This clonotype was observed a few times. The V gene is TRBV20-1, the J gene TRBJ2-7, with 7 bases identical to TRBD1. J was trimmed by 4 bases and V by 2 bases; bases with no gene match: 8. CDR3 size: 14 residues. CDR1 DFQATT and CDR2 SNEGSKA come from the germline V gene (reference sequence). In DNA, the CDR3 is TGCAGTGCTAGAACCCGGGACAGAGATTACGAGCAGTACTTC. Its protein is CSARTRDRDYEQYF.

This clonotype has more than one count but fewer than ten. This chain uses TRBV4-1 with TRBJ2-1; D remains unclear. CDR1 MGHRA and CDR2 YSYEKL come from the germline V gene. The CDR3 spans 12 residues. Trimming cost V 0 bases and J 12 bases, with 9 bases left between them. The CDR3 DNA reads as TGCGCCAGCAGCCAAGATGTGAGTGGGCAGTTCTTC. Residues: CASSQDVSGQFF.

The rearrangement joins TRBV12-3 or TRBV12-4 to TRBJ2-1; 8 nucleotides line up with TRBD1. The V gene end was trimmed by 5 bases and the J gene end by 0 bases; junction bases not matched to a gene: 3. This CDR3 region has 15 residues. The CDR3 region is CASSTGGNSYNEQFF. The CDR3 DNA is TGTGCCAGCAGTACAGGGGGGAACTCCTACAATGAGCAGTTCTTC.

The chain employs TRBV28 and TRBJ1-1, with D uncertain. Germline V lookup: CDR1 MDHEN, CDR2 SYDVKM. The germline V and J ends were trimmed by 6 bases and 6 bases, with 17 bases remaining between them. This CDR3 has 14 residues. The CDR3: CASSLGFSRAEAFF. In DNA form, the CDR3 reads TGTGCCAGCAGCTTAGGGTTCTCCCGGGCTGAAGCTTTCTTT. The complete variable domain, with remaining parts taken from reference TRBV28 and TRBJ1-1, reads DVKVTQSSRYLVKRTGEKVFLECVQDMDHENMFWYRQDPGLGLRLIYFSYDVKMKEKGDIPEGYSVSREKKERFSLILESASTNQTSMYLCASSLGFSRAEAFFGQGTRLTVV.

The CDR3 DNA is TGTGCCGTAGGTTTAACTAGCCTCGATGAGCAGTTCTTC. This gives the protein CAVGLTSLDEQFF. The J gene is TRBJ2-1, the V gene TRBV10-3, with D possibly TRBD2 on 6 matching bases. The CDR3 covers 13 residues. Trimming pared 11 bases from V and 8 bases from J, leaving 19 bases between. The germline V gene encodes CDR1 ENHRY and CDR2 SYGVKD.

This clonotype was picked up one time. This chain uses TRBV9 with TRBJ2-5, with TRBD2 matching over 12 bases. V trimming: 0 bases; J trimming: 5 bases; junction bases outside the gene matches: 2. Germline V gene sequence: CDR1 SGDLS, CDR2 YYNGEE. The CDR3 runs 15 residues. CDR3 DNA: TGTGCCAGCAGCGTAGGGACTAGCGGGATGGAGACCCAGTACTTC. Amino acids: CASSVGTSGMETQYF. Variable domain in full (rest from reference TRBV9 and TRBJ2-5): DSGVTQTPKHLITATGQRVTLRCSPRSGDLSVYWYQQSLDQGLQFLIQYYNGEERAKGNILERFSAQQFPDLHSELNLSSLELGDSALYFCASSVGTSGMETQYFGPGTRLLVL.

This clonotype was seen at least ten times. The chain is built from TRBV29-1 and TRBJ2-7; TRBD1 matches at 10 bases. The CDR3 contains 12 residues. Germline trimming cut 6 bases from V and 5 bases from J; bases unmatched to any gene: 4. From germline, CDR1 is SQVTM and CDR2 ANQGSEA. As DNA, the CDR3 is TGCAGCGTCGGGACAGGGGAGGACGAGCAGTACTTC. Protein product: CSVGTGEDEQYF.